This TCR beta chain is drawn from a study of response to subunit inactivated influenza vaccine (dated by TCRdb to the late 2010s). A note on the overall study: Deep quantitative T cell receptor repertoire profiling was used in the study to track responses to a trivalent subunit inactivated influenza vaccine.

On the study overall, not on this receptor specifically: The authors proposed that each seasonal influenza vaccination may bring in only a limited number of new T cells.

The receptor library was made with RT-PCR. Sequencing was carried out with an Illumina HiSeq 2500. The public reads were run again by TCRdb, first through fastp at Q25 and then through MiXCR, and only productive beta chains were kept. Each CDR3 protein appears once, grouped with its most common genes and DNA. The sample table holds roughly 670,000 distinct CDR3 sequences, of which 13% to 15% were seen once. The ten largest clones take up 7.6% of the sample. From the cysteine through the phenylalanine, the CDR3 covers 15 amino acids. This entry keeps only the CDR3 DNA: 45 bases, framed from base 1. The germline V gene specifies SGHDT as CDR1 and YYEEEE as CDR2. At the junction V is shortened by 4 bases and J by 1 base, with 11 bases in between. On this clonotype itself: The antigen it recognizes is unknown. No base-level quality is on record; no much larger clone is a single base apart.

This receptor was taken from a middle-aged man who received an inactivated influenza vaccine. Donor details come from another sample of the same person, matched by shared clones. In this chain, TRBV5-6 is recombined with TRBJ2-2; confidence is insufficient to name the D gene. The material sequenced was PBMCs from blood, taken 14 to 15 days before vaccination. The nucleotide sequence is TGTGCCAGCAGCCGTCTTCGCGTGAACACCGGGGAGCTGTTTTTT. This gives the protein CASSRLRVNTGELFF. Reference TRBV5-6 and TRBJ2-2 proteins supply the regions before and after the CDR3; the full variable domain is: DAGVTQSPTHLIKTRGQQVTLRCSPKSGHDTVSWYQQALGQGPQFIFQYYEEEERQRGNFPDRFSGHQFPNYSSELNVNALLLGDSALYLCASSRLRVNTGELFFGEGSRLTVL.